The 29 T cell receptor beta chains reported below all come from one sample, sequenced in a study of cytotoxic CD8 clonotypes in ibrutinib-treated CLL. Sequencing was performed with immunoSEQ multiplex PCR; in TCRdb, only in-frame clones are kept and a portion is missing. The sample holds some 310,000 clones; about 77% are singletons and the top ten take over 6.5%. The material sequenced was PBMCs, taken before ibrutinib treatment. The source of these receptors is a human donor with chronic lymphocytic leukemia.

This clone was seen a single time. The chain has TRBV4-1 and TRBJ2-5; weak D call: TRBD1 (6 bases). Trimming stripped 1 base from V and 1 base from J, with 7 bases between. The length of the CDR3 is 14 residues. CDR1 MGHRA and CDR2 YSYEKL come from the germline V gene. The CDR3 DNA follows: TGCGCCAGCAGCCAAGGACAGGCCCAAGAGACCCAGTACTTC. As protein: CASSQGQAQETQYF.

This clone was detected once. The chain has TRBV9 and TRBJ2-3, with D maybe TRBD1 (6 bases). The CDR3 sequence is 15 residues long. V was cut by 0 bases and J by 2 bases, with 10 bases left in between. Germline V gene data show CDR1 as SGDLS and CDR2 as YYNGEE. The CDR3 DNA is TGTGCCAGCAGCGTAGACAGGGAGAACACAGATACGCAGTATTTT. Its protein product is CASSVDRENTDTQYF.

The chain recombines TRBV7-9 with TRBJ2-7, with 14 bases identical to TRBD2. V shed 2 bases and J 5 bases; nucleotides not matched to a gene: 5. The CDR3 has 16 residues. Germline V gives CDR1 SEHNR, CDR2 FQNEAQ (reference sequence). The CDR3: CASSLKGLAGVNEQYF. The CDR3 DNA reads TGTGCCAGCAGCTTAAAGGGACTAGCGGGAGTTAACGAGCAGTACTTC.

With respect to this clone: The same CDR3 also results from other DNA sequences found in this sample. The genes are TRBV7-2 and TRBJ2-2; D call uncertain. Between the trimmed V and J ends, which lost 4 bases and 4 bases, there was a span of 7 bases. Germline V lookup: CDR1 SGHTA, CDR2 FQGNSA. This CDR3 has 13 amino acids. The CDR3 DNA follows: TGTGCCAGCAGCTCCGGAGCCACCGGGGAGCTGTTTTTT. Translated, it gives CASSSGATGELFF. The complete variable domain, with remaining parts taken from reference TRBV7-2 and TRBJ2-2, reads GAGVSQSPSNKVTEKGKDVELRCDPISGHTALYWYRQSLGQGLEFLIYFQGNSAPDKSGLPSDRFSAERTGGSVSTLTIQRTQQEDSAVYLCASSSGATGELFFGEGSRLTVL.

This chain links TRBV21-1 with TRBJ1-3. TRBV21-1 is classified as a pseudogene. CDR3 length: 22 residues. The DNA for the CDR3 is TGTGCCAGCAGCAAAGGGGATCCTCGGGACGCTCGGGCGGACCCCTCTGGAAACACCATATATTTT. It translates to CASSKGDPRDARADPSGNTIYF.

This clone was seen once. The rearrangement joins TRBV15 to TRBJ1-5; 7 bases map to TRBD1. From germline, CDR1 is LNHNV and CDR2 YYDKDF (reference sequence). The CDR3 covers 14 residues. J gave up 6 bases and V 1 base, and 3 bases lay outside the gene matches. This CDR3 reads CATSRATGSQPQHF. The CDR3 nucleotides read TGTGCCACCAGCAGAGCGACAGGGTCTCAGCCCCAGCATTTT.

This chain joins TRBV5-1 and TRBJ2-1; TRBD1 is a possible D gene (5 bases). Trimming removed 0 bases from V and 0 bases from J, with 7 bases in between. This CDR3 contains 15 residues. Looked up from germline, CDR1 is SGHRS and CDR2 is YFSETQ. The CDR3 protein is CASSLGTNSYNEQFF. In nucleotides, the CDR3 is TGCGCCAGCAGCTTGGGGACAAACTCCTACAATGAGCAGTTCTTC.

V and J are TRBV2 and TRBJ2-2; TRBD1 aligns across 7 bases. The CDR3 runs 14 residues. Per germline, CDR1 SNHLY and CDR2 FYNNEI. The ends lost 8 bases at V and 4 bases at J; junction bases unmatched: 7. This CDR3 reads CASGRQGGTGELFF. CDR3 nucleotide sequence: TGTGCCAGCGGCAGACAGGGCGGCACCGGGGAGCTGTTTTTT.

This chain uses TRBV6-6 with TRBJ2-2; 7 bases align to TRBD2. CDR3 size: 13 residues. V lost 8 bases to trimming and J lost 3 bases; unmatched junction nucleotides: 3. Germline values: CDR1 MNHNY, CDR2 SVGAGI (reference sequence). This CDR3 reads CASYRGDTGELFF. The CDR3 DNA reads TGTGCCAGCTACCGGGGGGACACCGGGGAGCTGTTTTTT.

The V and J genes are TRBV7-2 and TRBJ2-5, with 7 bases lining up with TRBD2. The CDR3 is 14 residues long. The germline V gene encodes CDR1 SGHTA and CDR2 FQGNSA. Trimming removed 2 bases from V and 5 bases from J; junction bases left unmatched: 5. The CDR3 coding sequence is TGTGCCAGCAGCTTAAGCGCGGGAGTGGAGACCCAGTACTTC. This codes for CASSLSAGVETQYF.

This clone has more than one count but fewer than ten. This chain connects TRBV4-3 to TRBJ1-4; TRBD1 is a possible D gene (5 bases). Trimming stripped 3 bases from V and 8 bases from J, with 13 bases between. The CDR3 has 14 amino acids. The germline V gene has CDR1 LGHNA and CDR2 YSLEER. DNA for the CDR3: TGCGCCAGCAGCCACAGAACAGGTGTCGAAAAACTGTTTTTT. Encoded protein: CASSHRTGVEKLFF.

V is TRBV7-3 and J is TRBJ2-1; D is unresolved. The CDR3 covers 17 residues. V shed 2 bases and J shed 0 bases, with 14 bases lying between them. Germline values: CDR1 SGHTA, CDR2 FQGTGA. The CDR3 reads CASSLLRTASSYNEQFF. CDR3 sequence (DNA): TGTGCCAGCAGCTTACTTAGGACGGCGAGCTCCTACAATGAGCAGTTCTTC.

This rearrangement joins TRBV28 to TRBJ1-1; D is unclear. The CDR3 has 14 amino acids. V was pared by 3 bases and J by 10 bases, with 18 bases between. Germline values: CDR1 MDHEN, CDR2 SYDVKM. The CDR3 sequence is CASSFSVYQVLAFF. The CDR3, as DNA: TGTGCCAGCAGTTTTTCGGTTTACCAGGTTCTAGCTTTCTTT.

This chain uses TRBV15 with TRBJ2-1, with 9 bases fitting TRBD1. CDR3 length: 17 amino acids. Losses at the gene ends were 2 bases for V and 2 bases for J; bases not matched to a gene: 7. Germline values: CDR1 LNHNV, CDR2 YYDKDF (reference sequence). The CDR3 sequence is CATSRPRQGVAYNEQFF. The CDR3 coding sequence is TGTGCCACCAGCAGACCTAGACAGGGGGTAGCCTACAATGAGCAGTTCTTC.

V and J are TRBV27 and TRBJ1-2, with D possibly being TRBD1 (5 bases). Germline loops: CDR1 MNHEY, CDR2 SMNVEV (reference sequence). The CDR3 consists of 11 residues. V lost 11 bases to trimming and J lost 8 bases, with 15 bases between them. The CDR3 DNA reads as TGTGCCGCAACGGGGGGGAGGGGCTACACCTTC. This codes for CAATGGRGYTF.

The rearrangement joins TRBV5-4 to TRBJ2-1; D is perhaps TRBD2 (6 bases). Germline V gene sequence: CDR1 SGHNT, CDR2 YYREEE (reference sequence). The CDR3 loop spans 16 amino acids. V was clipped by 0 bases and J by 2 bases, with 12 bases between them. CDR3 nucleotides: TGTGCCAGCAGCTTGGTTGGCGGGGACCCCTACAATGAGCAGTTCTTC. This sequence encodes CASSLVGGDPYNEQFF.

V and J are TRBV5-1 and TRBJ2-3; perhaps TRBD2 as D (6 bases). Trimming pared 1 base from V and 6 bases from J, leaving 9 bases between. CDR3 length equals 13 residues. Germline values: CDR1 SGHRS, CDR2 YFSETQ. This CDR3 reads CASSLPSDDTQYF. CDR3 DNA: TGCGCCAGCAGCTTGCCTAGCGATGATACGCAGTATTTT.

The chain has TRBV5-8 and TRBJ2-7; D possibly uses TRBD1 or TRBD2 (5 bases each). V lost 4 bases and J lost 3, with 14 bases in between. Germline values: CDR1 SGHTS, CDR2 YDEGEE. This CDR3 has 14 amino acids. As DNA, the CDR3 is TGTGCCAGCAGCCGGGACGGCGGAATCTACGAGCAGTACTTC. Residues: CASSRDGGIYEQYF. Using reference TRBV5-8 and TRBJ2-7 for the parts outside the CDR3, the full variable domain is EAGVTQSPTHLIKTRGQQATLRCSPISGHTSVYWYQQALGLGLQFLLWYDEGEERNRGNFPPRFSGRQFPNYSSELNVNALELEDSALYLCASSRDGGIYEQYFGPGTRLTVT.

The CDR3 protein is CASSYGLAGVSEQYF. For the CDR3, the DNA is TGTGCCAGCAGCTATGGACTAGCGGGAGTTAGTGAGCAGTACTTC. V is TRBV7-2 and J is TRBJ2-7; 13 nucleotides match TRBD2. The V and J ends lost 4 bases and 7 bases, in that order; junction bases with no gene match: 7. The germline V gene encodes CDR1 SGHTA and CDR2 FQGNSA. The CDR3 has 15 amino acids.

This chain links TRBV29-1 with TRBJ1-1; 10 nucleotides line up with TRBD1. V trimming: 3 bases; J trimming: 3 bases; junction bases outside the gene matches: 1. CDR3 length: 13 amino acids. Germline lookup yields CDR1 SQVTM and CDR2 ANQGSEA. In DNA form, the CDR3 reads TGCAGCGTTGAGGACAGGGGGTACACTGAAGCTTTCTTT. This codes for CSVEDRGYTEAFF.

This clone was observed a single time. J is TRBJ2-5 and V is TRBV5-1, with TRBD2 matching over 9 bases. The J segment lost 4 bases and the V segment lost 9 bases, leaving 19 bases of the junction unmatched. The CDR3 is 17 residues long. Germline lookup yields CDR1 SGHRS and CDR2 YFSETQ. CDR3: CATRGLAGEPRRETQYF. The CDR3 nucleotides are TGCGCCACGAGGGGGTTAGCGGGAGAGCCCCGTAGAGAGACCCAGTACTTC.

The chain couples TRBV27 to TRBJ2-3, with D possibly matching TRBD2 (6 bases). V lost 2 bases to trimming and J lost 2 bases, with 11 bases between them. Per the germline V gene, CDR1 is MNHEY and CDR2 is SMNVEV (reference sequence). The CDR3 sequence is 15 residues long. The CDR3 DNA sequence: TGTGCCAGCAGTTTAAGGCGGGGACTCACAGATACGCAGTATTTT. It specifies CASSLRRGLTDTQYF.

The chain joins TRBV4-3 to TRBJ2-1, with 14 bases identical to TRBD2. The length of the CDR3 is 18 residues. V was clipped by 0 bases and J by 7 bases; unmatched bases: 8. The germline V gene has CDR1 LGHNA and CDR2 YSLEER. The CDR3 coding sequence is TGCGCCAGCAGCCAAGATATACGAGGACTAGCGGGAGGAAATGAGCAGTTCTTC. Encoded protein: CASSQDIRGLAGGNEQFF.

This chain uses TRBV18 with TRBJ2-7; D possibly matches TRBD1 or TRBD2 (5 bases each). The CDR3 is made up of 19 amino acids. V gave up 3 bases and J gave up 0 bases, with 24 bases separating them. Germline V lookup: CDR1 KGHSH, CDR2 LQKENI. CDR3 nucleotides: TGTGCCAGCTCACCCTCGTATGAGGGGTTCAGCTTTCTCTCCTACGAGCAGTACTTC. Protein product: CASSPSYEGFSFLSYEQYF.

V is TRBV4-2 and J is TRBJ2-7, with unresolved D. There are 16 residues in the CDR3. The ends were cut back, 0 bases at V and 2 bases at J, with 14 bases in the middle. Germline V gene sequence: CDR1 LGHNA, CDR2 YNFKEQ. In DNA form, the CDR3 reads TGTGCCAGCAGCCAAGATCGTTACCGGAGTCCCTACGAGCAGTACTTC. This sequence encodes CASSQDRYRSPYEQYF.

The chain uses TRBV9 and TRBJ2-1, with D uncertain. V lost 4 bases, J lost 4 bases, and 12 bases lay in between. The CDR3 has 14 residues. The V gene's germline CDR1 is SGDLS and CDR2 YYNGEE. CDR3 DNA: TGTGCCAGCAGCAGAGGACCAGTATACAATGAGCAGTTCTTC. The encoded protein is CASSRGPVYNEQFF.

This chain links TRBV18 with TRBJ2-1, with 14 bases that match TRBD2. Germline CDR1 reads KGHSH; CDR2 reads LQKENI. The CDR3 is 20 amino acids. V gave up 4 bases and J gave up 0 bases; unmatched junction bases: 11. CDR3 region: CASSLMTSGRALSSYNEQFF. CDR3 nucleotides: TGTGCCAGCTCACTAATGACTAGCGGGAGGGCCCTCAGCTCCTACAATGAGCAGTTCTTC.

V gene TRBV7-9 combines with J gene TRBJ1-4, with D hard to call. V was trimmed by 1 base and J by 3 bases, leaving 6 bases between them. Germline V CDR1 and CDR2: SEHNR, FQNEAQ (reference sequence). CDR3 size: 14 residues. The CDR3 DNA sequence: TGTGCCAGCAGCTTAGATATATCTAATGAAAAACTGTTTTTT. Translation gives CASSLDISNEKLFF.

Note on this clone: The identical CDR3 is also encoded by other nucleotide sequences in the sample. This sequence joins TRBV30 and TRBJ2-7, with D uncertain. This CDR3 region has 12 residues. V lost 0 bases and J lost 3, with 6 bases in between. CDR1 GTSNPN and CDR2 SVGIG come from the germline V gene (reference sequence). For the CDR3, the DNA is TGTGCCTGGAGTGTACAAGGCTACGAGCAGTACTTC. The encoded protein is CAWSVQGYEQYF.